This TCR beta chain is from a study of cytomegalovirus exposure and HLA in healthy donors. Study results and caveats: Cytomegalovirus association was listed for around 180 TCR beta chains.

With regard to this clone: Its matching antigen is unknown. The junction differs from germline at one of its ends, possibly a read error.

The PCR was carried out with 60 Vbeta primers and 13 Jbeta primers. Assay: immunoSEQ multiplex PCR; the TCRdb copy retains only in-frame clones and omits some. The data show approximately 300,000 clones, about 83% seen once. The TCR originated in a woman between 40 and 50 years old in good health and CMV-seropositive. The sequencing input was PBMCs.

CDR3 loop: CASRKQGRYEQHF. CDR3 nucleotide sequence: TGTGCCAGCAGGAAACAGGGACGGTACGAGCAGCACTTC. The rearrangement joins TRBV6-5 to TRBJ2-7; possible D gene TRBD1, 6 bases. The germline V gene encodes CDR1 MNHEY and CDR2 SVGAGI. This CDR3 contains 13 residues.